This T cell receptor beta chain is from a study of vaccination and CD4 T cells after COVID-19. Study in general: Overlapping spike peptides from SARS-CoV-2, HCoV-NL63, HCoV-OC43 and HCoV-229E served to stimulate the cells.

Treatment specified: approximately 9-day PBMC culture with coronavirus spike peptide pools or control peptides (ViraFEST assay). A remark on this clonotype: Its cognate antigen is unknown.

Germline V gene data show CDR1 as SGHTA and CDR2 as FQGNSA. CDR3 size: 14 residues. Losses at the gene ends were 5 bases for V and 6 bases for J; bases not matched to a gene: 7. An Oncomine TCR Beta short-read assay was used to sequence the DNA from cultured CD4+ T cells. TCRdb analysed the PCR reads with MiXCR anew, one entry per CDR3 protein. The data contain some 15,000 distinct CDR3 sequences, approximately 33% of them singletons. This material consisted of CD4+ T cells from blood, cultured in vitro, taken after SARS-CoV-2 vaccination. This TCR was sampled from a human donor who had recovered from COVID-19. The rearrangement joins TRBV7-2 to TRBJ1-5; 7 bases are a match to TRBD1. CDR3 DNA: TGTGCCAGCAGCGGAGTAGGGGGCGGTCAGCCCCAGCATTTT. Protein: CASSGVGGGQPQHF.